This T cell receptor beta chain derives from a study of T cells in Graves' hyperthyroidism and ophthalmopathy. V was pared by 3 bases and J by 0 bases, with 12 bases between. Germline V lookup: CDR1 PRHDT, CDR2 FYEKMQ (reference sequence). The CDR3 has 16 residues. This clonotype was detected ten times or more. The source material, RNA transcripts, was used to amplify TCR beta CDR3 regions. HTBI primers drove first-round RT-PCR of the TCR CDR3. TCRdb processed the multiplex PCR reads anew with MiXCR; each CDR3 protein has one entry. The sample contains 360,000 or so distinct CDR3 sequences, 13% to 15% of which appear only once.

The TCR originated in a woman aged 60 to 75 with Graves' ophthalmopathy. This chain uses TRBV13 with TRBJ2-1, with D possibly TRBD1 on 5 matching bases. The source material was blood. DNA of the CDR3: TGTGCCAGCAGCTTTCCTGGGGCAAGCTCCTACAATGAGCAGTTCTTC. Protein: CASSFPGASSYNEQFF.